This TCR beta chain was sequenced in a study of blood T cell repertoires in COVID-19. Overall study context: PBMCs, B-cell-depleted T cells, or T cells were the source of the cDNA or gDNA that made up the material.

The CDR3 covers 15 residues. Unmatched junction bases numbered 11, after V lost 4 bases and J lost 8 bases. From germline, CDR1 is SGHRS and CDR2 YFSETQ. The method was immunoSEQ multiplex PCR; TCRdb's version includes in-frame clones alone and lacks a portion of them. This repertoire shows 230,000 or so clones, around 80% found once; its top ten account for approximately 8.6%. Sequencing input: peripheral blood. V and J are TRBV5-1 and TRBJ2-1, with 8 bases identical to TRBD1. This TCR was sampled from a man aged 40-50 years with active or convalescent COVID-19. In nucleotides, the CDR3 is TGCGCCAGCAGCGTAGTCGGACAGGGCTGGGATGAGCAGTTCTTC. It encodes CASSVVGQGWDEQFF.